This TCR beta chain was observed in a study of graft-versus-host responses after intestinal transplantation. Overall study context: Multivisceral, liver-intestinal, or isolated intestinal grafts were transplanted into recipients. Anti-thymocyte globulin served as induction for all recipients, who then took tacrolimus and steroids for approximately three years. The study's findings and limits: Early post-transplant HvG declines showed an association with peak circulating GvH clone levels. Graft-donor T cell macrochimerism coincided with high graft-versus-host to host-versus-graft clonal ratios in allografts.

Assay: immunoSEQ multiplex PCR; the TCRdb copy retains only in-frame clones and omits some. This sample has about 96,000 clones, with roughly 92% found just once. The CDR3 has 14 residues. Germline loops: CDR1 LGHNA, CDR2 YNFKEQ. With 0 bases removed from V and 4 bases from J, the gap between germline ends came to 9 bases. For this clone: Antigen specificity is unknown.

This TCR derives from a human donor who received an intestinal transplant. The sequences come from unstimulated CD4+ T cells sorted from spleen or lymph node cells, collected before intestinal transplant. The chain is built from TRBV4-2 and TRBJ1-1, with D uncertain. The CDR3 DNA reads as TGTGCCAGCAGCCAAGAAGTGGGGAGCACTGAAGCTTTCTTT. Encoded protein: CASSQEVGSTEAFF.